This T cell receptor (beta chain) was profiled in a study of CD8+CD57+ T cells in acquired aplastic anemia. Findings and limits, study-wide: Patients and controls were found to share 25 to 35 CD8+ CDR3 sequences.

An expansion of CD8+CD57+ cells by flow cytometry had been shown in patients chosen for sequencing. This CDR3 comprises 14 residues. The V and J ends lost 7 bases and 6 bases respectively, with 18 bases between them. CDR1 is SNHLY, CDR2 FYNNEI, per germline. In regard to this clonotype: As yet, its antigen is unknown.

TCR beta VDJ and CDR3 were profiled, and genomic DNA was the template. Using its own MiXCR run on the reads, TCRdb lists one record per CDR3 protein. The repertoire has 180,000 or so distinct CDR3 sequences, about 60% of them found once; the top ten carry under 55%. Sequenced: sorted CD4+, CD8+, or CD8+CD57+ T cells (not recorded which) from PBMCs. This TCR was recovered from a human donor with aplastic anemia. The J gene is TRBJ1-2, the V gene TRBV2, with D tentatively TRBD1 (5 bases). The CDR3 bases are TGTGCCAGCAAGCTATCGGGCGGGACGGATGGCTACACCTTC. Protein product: CASKLSGGTDGYTF.